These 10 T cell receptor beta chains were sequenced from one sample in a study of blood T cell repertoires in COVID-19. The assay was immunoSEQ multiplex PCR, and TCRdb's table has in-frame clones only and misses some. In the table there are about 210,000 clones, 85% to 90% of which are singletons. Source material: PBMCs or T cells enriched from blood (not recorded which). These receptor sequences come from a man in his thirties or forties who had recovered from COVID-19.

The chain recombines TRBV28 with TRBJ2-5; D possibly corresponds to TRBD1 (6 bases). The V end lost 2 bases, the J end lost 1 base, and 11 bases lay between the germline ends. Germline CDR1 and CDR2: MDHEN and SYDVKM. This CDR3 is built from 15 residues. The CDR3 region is CASSLGGGGQETQYF. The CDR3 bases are TGTGCCAGCAGTTTAGGGGGCGGCGGCCAAGAGACCCAGTACTTC.

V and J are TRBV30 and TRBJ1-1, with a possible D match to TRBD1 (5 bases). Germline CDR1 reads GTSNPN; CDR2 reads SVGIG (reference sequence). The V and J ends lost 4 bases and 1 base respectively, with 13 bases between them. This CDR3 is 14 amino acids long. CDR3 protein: CAWTKDMSNTEAFF. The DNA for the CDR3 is TGTGCCTGGACAAAGGACATGTCGAACACTGAAGCTTTCTTT.

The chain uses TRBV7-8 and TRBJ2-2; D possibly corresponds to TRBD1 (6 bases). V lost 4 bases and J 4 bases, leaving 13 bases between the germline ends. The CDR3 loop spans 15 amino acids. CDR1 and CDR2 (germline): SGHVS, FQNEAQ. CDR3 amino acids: CASSSQGVGTGELFF. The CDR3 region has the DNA TGTGCCAGCAGCTCACAGGGAGTTGGCACCGGGGAGCTGTTTTTT.

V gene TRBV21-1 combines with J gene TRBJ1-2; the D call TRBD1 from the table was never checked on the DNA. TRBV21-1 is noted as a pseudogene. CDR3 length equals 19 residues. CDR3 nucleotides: TGTGCCAGCAGCAAAGGCGAGGGGGACAGGGGTTATTTCGACTATGGCTACACCTTC. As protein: CASSKGEGDRGYFDYGYTF.

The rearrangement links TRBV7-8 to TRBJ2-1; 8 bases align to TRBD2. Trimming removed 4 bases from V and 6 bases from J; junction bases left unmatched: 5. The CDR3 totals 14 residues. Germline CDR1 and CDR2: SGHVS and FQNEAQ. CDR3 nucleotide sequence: TGTGCCAGCAGCTGGAGGACTAGCCCCAATGAGCAGTTCTTC. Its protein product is CASSWRTSPNEQFF. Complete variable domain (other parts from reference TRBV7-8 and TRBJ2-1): GAGVSQSPRYKVAKRGQDVALRCDPISGHVSLFWYQQALGQGPEFLTYFQNEAQLDKSGLPSDRFFAERPEGSVSTLKIQRTQQEDSAVYLCASSWRTSPNEQFFGPGTRLTVL.

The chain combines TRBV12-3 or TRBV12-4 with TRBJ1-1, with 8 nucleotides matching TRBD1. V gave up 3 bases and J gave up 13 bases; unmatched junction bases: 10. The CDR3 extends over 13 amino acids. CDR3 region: CASSLNLGQVGFF. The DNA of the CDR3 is TGTGCCAGCAGTTTGAATTTGGGACAGGTTGGTTTCTTT.

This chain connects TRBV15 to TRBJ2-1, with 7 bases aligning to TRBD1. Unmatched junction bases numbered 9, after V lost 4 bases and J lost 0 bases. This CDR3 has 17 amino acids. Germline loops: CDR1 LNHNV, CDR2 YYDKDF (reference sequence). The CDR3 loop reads CATSKNPGQSSYNEQFF. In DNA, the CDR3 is TGTGCCACCAGCAAAAACCCGGGACAGAGCTCCTACAATGAGCAGTTCTTC.

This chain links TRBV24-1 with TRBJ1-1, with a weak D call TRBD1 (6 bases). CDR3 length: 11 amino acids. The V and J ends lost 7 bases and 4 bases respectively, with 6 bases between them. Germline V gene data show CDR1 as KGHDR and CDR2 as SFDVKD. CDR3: CATSRGTEAFF. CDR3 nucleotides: TGTGCCACCAGCAGGGGCACTGAAGCTTTCTTT.

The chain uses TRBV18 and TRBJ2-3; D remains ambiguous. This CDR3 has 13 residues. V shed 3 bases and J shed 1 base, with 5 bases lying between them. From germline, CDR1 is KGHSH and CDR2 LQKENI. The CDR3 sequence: CASSPPGTDTQYF. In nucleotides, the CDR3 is TGTGCCAGCTCACCCCCAGGCACAGATACGCAGTATTTT.

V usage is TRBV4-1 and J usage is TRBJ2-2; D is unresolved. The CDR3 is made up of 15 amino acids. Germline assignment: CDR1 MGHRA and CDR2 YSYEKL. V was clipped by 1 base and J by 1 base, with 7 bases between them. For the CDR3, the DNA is TGCGCCAGCAGCCAAGCGAGCCAGAACACCGGGGAGCTGTTTTTT. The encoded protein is CASSQASQNTGELFF.